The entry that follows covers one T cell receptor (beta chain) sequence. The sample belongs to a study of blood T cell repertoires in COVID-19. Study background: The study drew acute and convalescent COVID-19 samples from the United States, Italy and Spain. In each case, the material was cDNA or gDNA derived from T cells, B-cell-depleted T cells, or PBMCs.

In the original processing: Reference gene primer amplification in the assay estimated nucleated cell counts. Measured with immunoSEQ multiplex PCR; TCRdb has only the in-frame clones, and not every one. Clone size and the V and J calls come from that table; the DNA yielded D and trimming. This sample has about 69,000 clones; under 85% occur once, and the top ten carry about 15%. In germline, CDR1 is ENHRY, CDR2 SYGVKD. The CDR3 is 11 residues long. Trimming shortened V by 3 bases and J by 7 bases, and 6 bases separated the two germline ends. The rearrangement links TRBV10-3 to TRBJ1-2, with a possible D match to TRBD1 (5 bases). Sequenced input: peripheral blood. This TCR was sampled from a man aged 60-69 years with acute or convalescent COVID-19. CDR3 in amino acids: CAISDGGGYTF. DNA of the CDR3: TGTGCCATCAGTGACGGGGGTGGCTACACCTTC.